What follows is one TCR beta chain and its context. Its antigen is still unknown. The record originates from a study of OX40 agonist ivuxolimab in advanced cancers. Points from the study as a whole: Researchers report that CD8+ T cells had, on average, more expanded clones than CD4+. The authors also found low normalized T-cell clonal expansion in some nonresponders.

V dropped 3 bases and J dropped 7; count of bases not matched to a gene: 2. The CDR3 extends over 14 amino acids. From germline, CDR1 is LNHNV and CDR2 YYDKDF (reference sequence). Only in-frame clones appear in the TCRdb table, and some are missing; sequencing was by immunoSEQ multiplex PCR. Found here are about 73,000 clones, around nine tenths of them singletons; the top ten hold more than 2.5%. The sample consisted of CD4+ or CD8+ T cells sorted from blood, taken in a trial of the OX40 agonist ivuxolimab. This clonotype originated in an adult with an advanced solid tumor such as melanoma, head and neck, liver or kidney cancer. The J gene is TRBJ2-4, the V gene TRBV15; 11 bases are shared with TRBD1. CDR3 loop: CATSSRDRGNIQYF. The CDR3 nucleotides read TGTGCCACCAGCAGCCGGGACAGGGGGAACATTCAGTACTTC.